These 12 T cell receptor beta chains came from one sample sequenced in a study of T cells in narcolepsy. Some clones are missing from TCRdb's copy, which holds only in-frame ones; the method was immunoSEQ multiplex PCR. Altogether just over 40,000 clones are present, about 91% being singletons, with the ten largest covering 1% to 1.5%. Sequenced sample: CD45RA- memory CD4+ T cells from PBMCs. The receptor set was obtained from a human donor with narcolepsy.

This chain connects TRBV20-1 to TRBJ2-5, with D hard to call. This CDR3 region has 11 residues. In germline, CDR1 is DFQATT, CDR2 SNEGSKA (reference sequence). V lost 3 bases to trimming and J lost 3 bases, with 5 bases between them. The DNA of the CDR3 is TGCAGTGCTAGGCCTGAAGAGACCCAGTACTTC. Protein product: CSARPEETQYF.

This sequence joins TRBV5-1 and TRBJ2-7; 10 bases align to TRBD2. Germline V gives CDR1 SGHRS, CDR2 YFSETQ. This CDR3 is built from 16 residues. Losses at the gene ends were 3 bases for V and 0 bases for J; bases not matched to a gene: 6. The DNA of the CDR3 is TGCGCCAGCAGCTCAGGACTAGCGGTCCCCTCCTACGAGCAGTACTTC. Residues: CASSSGLAVPSYEQYF.

This sequence joins TRBV6-1 and TRBJ2-7; D possibly matches TRBD1 or TRBD2 (5 bases each). This CDR3 region has 15 residues. V dropped 5 bases and J dropped 0 bases, with 14 bases sitting between them. Germline V gives CDR1 MNHNS, CDR2 SASEGT. The CDR3 DNA reads as TGTGCCAGCAGTAGAGGGGAAGGGAGCTCCTACGAGCAGTACTTC. It yields the protein CASSRGEGSSYEQYF.

The chain joins TRBV6-1 to TRBJ2-3, with D perhaps matching TRBD1 (6 bases). This CDR3 contains 15 residues. Trimming shortened V by 1 base and J by 3 bases, and 11 bases separated the two germline ends. Germline V lookup: CDR1 MNHNS, CDR2 SASEGT. The CDR3 bases are TGTGCCAGCAGTGAAGAGGGCAGGGGAACAGATACGCAGTATTTT. Residues: CASSEEGRGTDTQYF.

The chain has TRBV6-1 and TRBJ1-2, with D perhaps TRBD1 (5 bases). V lost 6 bases and J 2 bases, leaving 10 bases between the germline ends. This CDR3 comprises 13 residues. The germline gives CDR1 MNHNS, CDR2 SASEGT. CDR3: CASRSTVNYGYTF. The CDR3 nucleotides are TGTGCCAGCAGGTCGACAGTCAACTATGGCTACACCTTC.

The rearrangement links TRBV2 to TRBJ2-5; TRBD2 agrees at 7 bases. J was trimmed by 2 bases and V by 4 bases; bases with no gene match: 4. The CDR3 has 14 residues. Per the germline V gene, CDR1 is SNHLY and CDR2 is FYNNEI. CDR3 amino acids: CASSGGSRQETQYF. The DNA for the CDR3 is TGTGCCAGCAGTGGCGGGAGTAGGCAAGAGACCCAGTACTTC.

The rearrangement uses TRBV19 and TRBJ1-2; TRBD1 might be the D (6 bases). V lost 6 bases, J lost 3 bases, and 17 bases lay in between. This CDR3 contains 15 residues. Germline CDR1 is LNHDA and CDR2 is SQIVND (reference sequence). For the CDR3, the DNA is TGTGCCAGTAGCAAGCGAGGGGGGGAGGACTATGGCTACACCTTC. Amino acid sequence: CASSKRGGEDYGYTF.

The chain employs TRBV6-5 and TRBJ2-3; D ambiguous. This CDR3 has 15 residues. V shed 0 bases and J shed 6 bases, with 13 bases lying between them. Germline CDR1 reads MNHEY; CDR2 reads SVGAGI. DNA of the CDR3: TGTGCCAGCAGTTACTCGAGGTTCGGGCGGGATACGCAGTATTTT. It translates to CASSYSRFGRDTQYF.

CDR3 protein: CASTRGQRETQYF. The CDR3 DNA reads as TGCGCCAGCACCCGGGGACAGCGGGAGACCCAGTACTTC. The rearrangement joins TRBV5-1 to TRBJ2-5; 7 bases are shared with TRBD1. Trimming at V came to 6 bases and at J to 5 bases, leaving 7 bases not matched to a gene. This CDR3 region has 13 residues. Germline-derived CDR1 and CDR2 are SGHRS and YFSETQ. Looking up the rest from reference TRBV5-1 and TRBJ2-5 gives the full variable domain: KAGVTQTPRYLIKTRGQQVTLSCSPISGHRSVSWYQQTPGQGLQFLFEYFSETQRNKGNFPGRFSGRQFSNSRSEMNVSTLELGDSALYLCASTRGQRETQYFGPGTRLLVL.

Comment on this clone: The junction does not match germline at one end; this may be a read error. Different DNA sequences within this sample yield the same CDR3. The CDR3 nucleotides read TGTGCCAGCAGCTTTCCTAGCGGGGACCAGGAGACCCAGTACTTC. It is translated as CASSFPSGDQETQYF. The chain recombines TRBV7-9 with TRBJ2-5, with TRBD2 identical over 9 bases. The CDR3 length is 15 residues. The germline V gene has CDR1 SEHNR and CDR2 FQNEAQ (reference sequence).

The chain employs TRBV5-4 and TRBJ1-5, with a tentative D call TRBD1 (5 bases). In germline, CDR1 is SGHNT, CDR2 YYREEE (reference sequence). There are 15 residues in the CDR3. The ends were cut back, 5 bases at V and 10 bases at J, with 22 bases in the middle. CDR3 amino acids: CASSYNGQVPLPQHF. The CDR3 coding sequence is TGTGCCAGCAGTTACAACGGACAAGTTCCTCTCCCCCAGCATTTT.

The V call is TRBV30, the J call TRBJ2-1, with 8 bases identical to TRBD2. The CDR3 runs to 15 residues. The junction had 12 bases not matched to a gene; V was cut back by 5 bases and J by 6 bases. Germline V gene data show CDR1 as GTSNPN and CDR2 as SVGIG (reference sequence). The CDR3 protein is CAWAPLAGLSNEQFF. DNA for the CDR3: TGTGCCTGGGCGCCGCTAGCGGGTTTGAGCAATGAGCAGTTCTTC.